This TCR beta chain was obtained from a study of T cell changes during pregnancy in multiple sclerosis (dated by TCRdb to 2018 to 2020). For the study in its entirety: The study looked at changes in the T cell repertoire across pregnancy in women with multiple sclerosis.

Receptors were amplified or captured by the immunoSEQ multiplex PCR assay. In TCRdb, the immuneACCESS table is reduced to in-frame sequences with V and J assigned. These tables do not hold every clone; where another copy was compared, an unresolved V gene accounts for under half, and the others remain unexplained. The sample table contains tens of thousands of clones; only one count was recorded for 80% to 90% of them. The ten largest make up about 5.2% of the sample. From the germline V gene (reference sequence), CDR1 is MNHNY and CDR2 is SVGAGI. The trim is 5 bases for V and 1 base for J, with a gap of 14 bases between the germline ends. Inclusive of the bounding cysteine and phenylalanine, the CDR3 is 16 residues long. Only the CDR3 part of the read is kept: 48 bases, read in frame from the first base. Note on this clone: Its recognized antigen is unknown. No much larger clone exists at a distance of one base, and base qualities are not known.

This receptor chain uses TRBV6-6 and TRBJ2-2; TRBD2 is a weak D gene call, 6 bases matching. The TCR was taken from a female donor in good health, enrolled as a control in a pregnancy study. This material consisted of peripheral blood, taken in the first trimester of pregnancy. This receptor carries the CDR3 CASSLTGTLNTGELFF. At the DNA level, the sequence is TGTGCCAGCAGTCTCACCGGGACTTTGAACACCGGGGAGCTGTTTTTT.